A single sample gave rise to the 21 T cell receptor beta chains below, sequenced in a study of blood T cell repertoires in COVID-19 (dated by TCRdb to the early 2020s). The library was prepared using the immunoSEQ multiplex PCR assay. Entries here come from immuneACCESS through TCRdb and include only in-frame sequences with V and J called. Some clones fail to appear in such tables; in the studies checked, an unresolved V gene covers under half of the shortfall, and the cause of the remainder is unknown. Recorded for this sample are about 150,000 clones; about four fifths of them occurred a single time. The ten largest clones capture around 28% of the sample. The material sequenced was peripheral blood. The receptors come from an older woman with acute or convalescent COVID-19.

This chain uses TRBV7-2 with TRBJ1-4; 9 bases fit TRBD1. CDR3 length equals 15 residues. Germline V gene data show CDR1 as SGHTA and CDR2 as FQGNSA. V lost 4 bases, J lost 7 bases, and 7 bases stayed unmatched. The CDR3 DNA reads TGTGCCAGCAGCTCCCCGGGACAGGGTTTTGAAAAACTGTTTTTT. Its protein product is CASSSPGQGFEKLFF. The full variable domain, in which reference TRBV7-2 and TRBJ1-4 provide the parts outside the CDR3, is GAGVSQSPSNKVTEKGKDVELRCDPISGHTALYWYRQSLGQGLEFLIYFQGNSAPDKSGLPSDRFSAERTGGSVSTLTIQRTQQEDSAVYLCASSSPGQGFEKLFFGSGTQLSVL.

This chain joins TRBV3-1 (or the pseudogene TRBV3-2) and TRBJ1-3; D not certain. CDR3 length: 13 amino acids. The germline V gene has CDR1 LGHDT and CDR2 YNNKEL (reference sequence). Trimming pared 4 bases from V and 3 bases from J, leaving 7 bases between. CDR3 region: CASSRLNGNTIYF. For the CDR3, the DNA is TGTGCCAGCAGCCGGCTCAATGGAAACACCATATATTTT.

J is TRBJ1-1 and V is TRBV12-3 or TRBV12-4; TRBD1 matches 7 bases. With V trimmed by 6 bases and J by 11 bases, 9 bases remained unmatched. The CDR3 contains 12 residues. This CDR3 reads CASSRSTGQAFF. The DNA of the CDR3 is TGTGCCAGCAGCCGTTCGACAGGGCAGGCTTTCTTT.

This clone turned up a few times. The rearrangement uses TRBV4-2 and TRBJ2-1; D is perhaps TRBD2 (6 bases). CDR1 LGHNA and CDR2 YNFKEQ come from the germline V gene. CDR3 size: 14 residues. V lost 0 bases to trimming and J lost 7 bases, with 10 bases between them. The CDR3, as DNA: TGTGCCAGCAGCCAAGACGAAGGGAGGAATGAGCAGTTCTTC. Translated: CASSQDEGRNEQFF.

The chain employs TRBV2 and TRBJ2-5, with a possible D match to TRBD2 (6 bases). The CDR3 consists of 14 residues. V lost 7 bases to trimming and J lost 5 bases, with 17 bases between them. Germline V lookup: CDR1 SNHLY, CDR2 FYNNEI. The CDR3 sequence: CASNTQGGWETQYF. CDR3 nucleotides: TGTGCCAGCAATACCCAGGGAGGATGGGAGACCCAGTACTTC.

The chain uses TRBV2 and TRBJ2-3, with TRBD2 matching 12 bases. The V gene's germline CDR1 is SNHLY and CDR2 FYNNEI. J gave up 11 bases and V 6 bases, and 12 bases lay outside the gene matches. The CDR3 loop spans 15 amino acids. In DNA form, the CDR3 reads TGTGCCAGCAGAGTAACTAGCGGGGGGCTCCCCGGGCAGTATTTT. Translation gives CASRVTSGGLPGQYF.

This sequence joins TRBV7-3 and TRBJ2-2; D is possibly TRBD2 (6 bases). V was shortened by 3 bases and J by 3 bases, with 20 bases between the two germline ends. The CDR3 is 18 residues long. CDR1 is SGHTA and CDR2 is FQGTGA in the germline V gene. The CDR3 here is CASSFEATLWRDTGELFF. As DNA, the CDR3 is TGTGCCAGCAGCTTCGAGGCAACGTTATGGAGGGACACCGGGGAGCTGTTTTTT.

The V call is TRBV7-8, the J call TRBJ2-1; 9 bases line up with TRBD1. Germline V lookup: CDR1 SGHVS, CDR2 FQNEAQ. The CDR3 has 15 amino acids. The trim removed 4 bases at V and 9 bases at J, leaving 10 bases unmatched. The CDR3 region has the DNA TGTGCCAGCAGCTATAGGACAGGGGCGGTGGCTGAGCAGTTCTTC. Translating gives CASSYRTGAVAEQFF.

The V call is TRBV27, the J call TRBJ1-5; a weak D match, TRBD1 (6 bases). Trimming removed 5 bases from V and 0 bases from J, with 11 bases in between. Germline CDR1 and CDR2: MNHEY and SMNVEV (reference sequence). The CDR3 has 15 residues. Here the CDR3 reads CASSPDRSSNQPQHF. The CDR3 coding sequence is TGTGCCAGCAGTCCCGACAGGAGTAGCAATCAGCCCCAGCATTTT.

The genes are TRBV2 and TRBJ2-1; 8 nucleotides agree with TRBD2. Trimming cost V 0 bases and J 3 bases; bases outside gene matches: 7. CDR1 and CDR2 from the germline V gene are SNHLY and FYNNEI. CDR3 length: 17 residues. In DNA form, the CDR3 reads TGTGCCAGCAGTGAAGCGTTTGGGGCGGGGGGCTACAATGAGCAGTTCTTC. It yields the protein CASSEAFGAGGYNEQFF.

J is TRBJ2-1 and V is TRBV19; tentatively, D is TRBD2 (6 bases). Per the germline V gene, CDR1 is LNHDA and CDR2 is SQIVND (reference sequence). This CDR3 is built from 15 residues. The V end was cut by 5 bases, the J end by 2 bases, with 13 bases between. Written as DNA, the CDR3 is TGTGCCAGTAGTCTTCAGGAGGGGACCTACAATGAGCAGTTCTTC. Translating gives CASSLQEGTYNEQFF.

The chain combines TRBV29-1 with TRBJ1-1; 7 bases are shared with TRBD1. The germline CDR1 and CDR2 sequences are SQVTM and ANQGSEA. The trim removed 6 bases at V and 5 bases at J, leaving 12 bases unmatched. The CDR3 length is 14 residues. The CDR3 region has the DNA TGCAGCGTAAGGTTTCGGGCAGGGGGTACTGAAGCTTTCTTT. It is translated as CSVRFRAGGTEAFF.

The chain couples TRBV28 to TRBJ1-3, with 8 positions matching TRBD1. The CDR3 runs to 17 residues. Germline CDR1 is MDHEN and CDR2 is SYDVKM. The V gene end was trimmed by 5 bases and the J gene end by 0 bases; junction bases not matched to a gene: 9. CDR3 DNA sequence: TGTGCCAGCAGTCGATCGGGACAGGCAAGCTCTGGAAACACCATATATTTT. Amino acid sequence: CASSRSGQASSGNTIYF.

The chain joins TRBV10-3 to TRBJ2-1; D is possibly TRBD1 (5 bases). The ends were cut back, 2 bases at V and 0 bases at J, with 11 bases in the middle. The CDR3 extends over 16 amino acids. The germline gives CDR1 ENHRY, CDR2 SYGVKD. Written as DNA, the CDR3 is TGTGCCATCAGTGAGATGGGGCGGAGCTCCTACAATGAGCAGTTCTTC. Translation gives CAISEMGRSSYNEQFF.

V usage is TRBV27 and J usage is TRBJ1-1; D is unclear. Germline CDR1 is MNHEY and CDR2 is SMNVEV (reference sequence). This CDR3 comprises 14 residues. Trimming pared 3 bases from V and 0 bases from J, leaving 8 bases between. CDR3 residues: CASSFDGLNTEAFF. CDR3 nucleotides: TGTGCCAGCAGTTTTGATGGGCTGAACACTGAAGCTTTCTTT.

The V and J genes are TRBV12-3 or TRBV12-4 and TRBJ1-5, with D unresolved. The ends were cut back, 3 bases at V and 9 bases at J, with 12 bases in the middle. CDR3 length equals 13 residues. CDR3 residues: CASSFGGPGPQHF. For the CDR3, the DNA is TGTGCCAGCAGTTTCGGAGGCCCAGGGCCCCAGCATTTT.

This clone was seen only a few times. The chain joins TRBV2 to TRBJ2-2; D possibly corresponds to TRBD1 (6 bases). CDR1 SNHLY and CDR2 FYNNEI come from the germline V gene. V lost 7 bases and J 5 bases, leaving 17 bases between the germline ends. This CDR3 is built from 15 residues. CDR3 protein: CASTTQGSGTGELFF. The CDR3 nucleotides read TGTGCCAGCACAACACAGGGTAGTGGAACCGGGGAGCTGTTTTTT.

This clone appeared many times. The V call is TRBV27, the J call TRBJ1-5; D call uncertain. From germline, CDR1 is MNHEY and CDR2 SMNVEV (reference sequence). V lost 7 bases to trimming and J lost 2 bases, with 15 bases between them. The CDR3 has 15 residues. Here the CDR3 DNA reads TGTGCCAGCAAGTCGGGGATAATAGGCAATCAGCCCCAGCATTTT. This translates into CASKSGIIGNQPQHF.

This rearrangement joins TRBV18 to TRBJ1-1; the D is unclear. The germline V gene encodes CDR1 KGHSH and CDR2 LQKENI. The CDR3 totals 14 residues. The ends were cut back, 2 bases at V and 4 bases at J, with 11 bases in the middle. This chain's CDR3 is CASSPGTRGTEAFF. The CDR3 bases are TGTGCCAGCTCACCAGGCACCCGAGGCACTGAAGCTTTCTTT.

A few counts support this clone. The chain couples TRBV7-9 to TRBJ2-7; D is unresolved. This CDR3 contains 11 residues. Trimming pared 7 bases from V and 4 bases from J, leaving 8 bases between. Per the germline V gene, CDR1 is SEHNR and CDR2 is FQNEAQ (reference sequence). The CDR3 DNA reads TGTGCCAGCACCGACTCTTACGAGCAGTACTTC. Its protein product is CASTDSYEQYF.

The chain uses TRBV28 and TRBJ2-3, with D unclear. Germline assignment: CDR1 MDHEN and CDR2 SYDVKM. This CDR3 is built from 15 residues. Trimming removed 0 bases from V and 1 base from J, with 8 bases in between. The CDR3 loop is CASSLWVTGTDTQYF. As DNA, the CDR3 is TGTGCCAGCAGTTTATGGGTTACAGGCACAGATACGCAGTATTTT.